This T cell receptor (beta chain) was found in a study of T cell repertoires in cytomegalovirus infection (dated by TCRdb to about 2019). Study-wide context: Recently identified HLA-C-restricted CMV epitopes, whose presentation resists viral immunomodulation, were targeted by peptide stimulations together with well-studied HLA-B-restricted epitopes. Because public TCR beta signatures pointed to carriage of CMV infection together with the matching HLA type, the HLA type of each donor mattered for the analysis.

The treatment or condition label here, explained by the study, means: in vitro stimulation with specific CMV peptide epitopes to enrich CMV-specific T cells. Sequenced on an Illumina HiSeq 1500. TCRdb reworked the public reads: Q25 trimming with fastp, MiXCR clone assembly, productive beta chains retained. Rows matching on CDR3 protein sequence are summarized as one entry with the most common DNA and genes. The sample table holds approximately 1,000,000 distinct CDR3 sequences, of which around 32% were seen once. The biggest ten clones account for roughly 13% of the sample. Study-wide conclusions, independent of this receptor: The ex vivo response was dominated by HLA-C-restricted CMV-specific TCR beta clonotypes, which also provided the single most frequent clonotype in two of eight donors. Carriers of CMV infection plus the relevant HLA type were discriminated by the cumulative frequency of public TCR beta family members in the study cohort and in an independent approximately 340-donor cohort.

With regard to this clonotype: Its antigen target is currently unknown. Base quality data are lacking; no much larger clone is found one base away.

The germline V gene encodes CDR1 MNHEY and CDR2 SMNVEV (reference sequence). The V end gives up 6 bases and the J end 8 bases, leaving 9 bases in the junction not matched to a gene. The CDR3 starts with the cysteine, ends with the phenylalanine, and has 13 residues. CDR3 DNA is the only sequence kept; it has 39 bases, read in frame from the first base. The TCR originated in a human donor in good health (CMV status not recorded). Some clones in this sample may be carry-over from other donors' samples. Recombination connected TRBV27 to TRBJ1-2; TRBD1 fits 7 bases in the junction. This specimen consisted of cultured CD8+ T cells from PBMCs, obtained from culture after CMV antigen stimulation. The bases read TGTGCCAGCAGGAGTGGGACAGTCGGAGGCTACACCTTC. It translates to CASRSGTVGGYTF.